Here is one T cell receptor (beta chain) with its context. In its sample, this clonotype was seen a few times. Its antigen is not yet known. Base quality data are lacking; no much larger clone is found one base away. Library generation was performed with RACE. Reads for this sample came from a NextSeq 500. During library preparation, unique molecular identifiers were attached to individual cDNA molecules so that TCRs could be counted in a quantitative, reproducible way. Both TCR alpha and TCR beta chains were sequenced from each blood RNA sample. Per the authors' processing: Samples had a median of around 92,000 TCRs, with a range from roughly 23,224 to 700,000. The Decombinator software suite was used to annotate the V, J and CDR3 of the TCR reads. To make PS versus PT1 abundance plots, every sample was subsampled to the same number of TCRs (28,000). Expanded TCRs were defined as absent before sensitization and observed at least eight times at the 2-week time point. TCRdb passed the public sequencing reads through fastp at Q25 and MiXCR, retaining productive beta sequences. Here each entry gathers all rows of one CDR3 protein and keeps the most common genes and DNA. In this record, the V and J calls reflect TCRdb's handling and not the investigators' own analysis. The sample table holds 35,000 to 50,000 distinct CDR3 sequences, of which around 12% were seen once. The ten largest make up approximately 6% of the sample.

This sample is part of a study of human T cells and chemical hapten exposure (dated by TCRdb to the early 2020s). Broadly, across the study: For sensitization, 2% DPC in acetone was applied to a roughly 2 cm by roughly 2 cm area of upper inner arm skin. Libraries were combined into a pool for sequencing, and differences in TCR yield between samples came mainly from small differences in library volumes within the pool. Twenty-nine alopecia patients gave blood for TCR sequencing at one to four time points (pre-sensitization, 2, 6 and 24 weeks). Most of the patients in the cohort were female, and the cohort covered alopecia areata with under or over 50% scalp involvement, alopecia totalis and alopecia universalis. Peripheral blood TCR repertoire changes were tracked in vivo in alopecia patients during primary and secondary sensitization to the hapten diphenylcyclopropenone (DPC). Throughout the roughly 24-week study period, patients were also given weekly therapeutic DPC doses on the scalp. Patch testing was done on the upper back using Finn chambers containing 0.01% DPC, and results were scored after 6 days according to International Contact Dermatitis Research Group standards. Blood samples were taken from patients before sensitization (week 0) and then at 2, 6 and about 24 weeks after DPC sensitization. The paper as a whole reports these results and caveats: Because all patients had alopecia, a presumed autoimmune disease, the immune response of the patients might differ from that of healthy individuals. The number of PT1 expanded TCRs positively correlated with patch test score, significant at thresholds 8, 16 and 32 but not 4. After repeated subsampling, the strength of the expansion versus patch-test correlation and the threshold at which it became significant changed. Significantly more large CDR3 similarity clusters were formed by expanded TCRs than by pre-sensitization or healthy control sets, consistent with antigen-driven responses. The number of TCRs above 1 in 1000 frequency did not change with DPC sensitization; there was no evidence of global repertoire structure alterations.

V is cut back by 3 bases and J by 2 bases, with 10 bases in the junction unmatched. Per the germline V gene (reference sequence), DFQATT is the CDR1 and SNEGSKA is the CDR2. The CDR3, cysteine through phenylalanine, is 16 amino acids long. Of all the DNA, just the CDR3 is kept, 48 bases in frame from base 1. The time point label, as the study defines it: pre-sensitization, week 0. Per the publication, the treatment or condition label means: therapeutic diphenylcyclopropenone sensitization with weekly scalp DPC. Blood at each patch-test visit was drawn before the patch test was applied. Eligible patients were aged 18 to 70, diagnosed with alopecia, deemed suitable for DPC therapy, and excluded if pregnant. Total RNA was isolated from unfractionated whole blood collected in Tempus Blood RNA tubes.

The sequence came from a woman younger than 45 with alopecia areata. Some clones in this sample may be carry-over from other donors' samples. The receptor chain draws on TRBV20-1 and TRBJ1-1; 9 middle bases align to TRBD1. The material was whole blood, obtained in connection with sensitization to the hapten diphenylcyclopropenone (DPC). CDR3 loop: CSASFGHRGRNTEAFF. The DNA is as follows: TGCAGTGCTAGCTTCGGGCACAGGGGGCGCAACACTGAAGCTTTCTTT.